Only a few counts were recorded for the clone carrying this T cell receptor beta chain. As yet, its antigen is unknown. The sample originates from a study of OX40 agonist ivuxolimab in advanced cancers. As for the study in general: Mean age approximately 66 years, range about 20 to 90; roughly 82% male. The study reported partial responses in three patients: one hepatocellular carcinoma, two cutaneous melanoma.

Points from the study as a whole: Both blood CD4+ and CD8+ T cells showed clonal growth by week 6 at 0.1 to 3.0 mg/kg.

TCRdb's table, derived via immunoSEQ multiplex PCR, lists solely in-frame clones and lacks some. The data hold around 80,000 clones, with approximately 84% observed a single time. CDR3 length equals 17 residues. Germline V gene lookup returns CDR1 MDHEN and CDR2 SYDVKM. The V and J ends lost 4 bases and 4 bases respectively, with 22 bases between them. The chain has TRBV28 and TRBJ1-2; D is unresolved. This TCR came from an adult with an advanced solid tumor such as melanoma, head and neck, liver or kidney cancer. The material sequenced was CD4+ or CD8+ T cells sorted from blood, taken in a trial of the OX40 agonist ivuxolimab. CDR3 loop: CASSSPGNLPTSYGYTF. The CDR3 DNA reads TGTGCCAGCAGTTCGCCGGGAAATCTCCCCACGAGCTATGGCTACACCTTC.